The 7 T cell receptor beta chains listed next were all sequenced from one sample in a study of blood T cell repertoires in COVID-19. Only in-frame clones appear in the TCRdb table, and some are missing; sequencing was by immunoSEQ multiplex PCR. The sample consists of about 310,000 clones, 70% to 90% of them appearing once. Source material: PBMCs or T cells enriched from blood (not recorded which). Source of these receptors: a woman aged 40 to 55 who had recovered from COVID-19.

Notes on this clone: The identical CDR3 is also encoded by other nucleotide sequences in the sample. The chain employs TRBV27 and TRBJ2-7; 10 bases map to TRBD2. The CDR3 is 14 amino acids. V trimming: 2 bases; J trimming: 4 bases; junction bases outside the gene matches: 2. Germline CDR1 is MNHEY and CDR2 is SMNVEV (reference sequence). The CDR3 here is CASSLASGSYEQYF. Written as DNA, the CDR3 is TGTGCCAGCAGTTTAGCTAGCGGGAGTTACGAGCAGTACTTC.

The chain couples TRBV7-9 to TRBJ2-7; TRBD1 is a possible D gene (6 bases). CDR3 length: 14 residues. Germline CDR1 SEHNR, CDR2 FQNEAQ (reference sequence). Trimming took off 3 bases at V and 3 bases at J, with 12 bases between the two ends. In nucleotides, the CDR3 is TGTGCCAGCAGCTTTGGACAGTCCCACTACGAGCAGTACTTC. This codes for CASSFGQSHYEQYF.

The rearrangement uses TRBV15 and TRBJ2-1; weak D call: TRBD2 (5 bases). Germline CDR1 reads LNHNV; CDR2 reads YYDKDF (reference sequence). CDR3 length equals 16 residues. V lost 4 bases and J lost 0, with 13 bases in between. The CDR3 DNA reads as TGTGCCACCAGCAAAGGACTGCTGAGCTCCTACAATGAGCAGTTCTTC. It encodes CATSKGLLSSYNEQFF.

The CDR3 region is CASSLVQGVEQYF. The CDR3 DNA reads as TGCGCCAGCAGCTTGGTTCAGGGTGTCGAGCAGTACTTC. The chain uses TRBV5-1 and TRBJ2-7; maybe TRBD1 (5 bases). The ends were cut back, 0 bases at V and 6 bases at J, with 10 bases in the middle. Germline CDR1 is SGHRS and CDR2 is YFSETQ. The CDR3 covers 13 residues.

The chain links TRBV15 to TRBJ2-1, with D possibly being TRBD2 (5 bases). V lost 0 bases, J lost 7 bases, and 13 bases lay in between. There are 15 residues in the CDR3. Germline V gene data show CDR1 as LNHNV and CDR2 as YYDKDF (reference sequence). The CDR3 nucleotides are TGTGCCACCAGCAGAGACCGTCTCCCGGGGAATGAGCAGTTCTTC. It is translated as CATSRDRLPGNEQFF.

The chain has TRBV28 and TRBJ1-4, with D perhaps TRBD1 (5 bases). The CDR3 contains 15 residues. Trimming cost V 5 bases and J 1 base, with 11 bases left between them. Germline CDR1 reads MDHEN; CDR2 reads SYDVKM. The DNA for the CDR3 is TGTGCCAGCAGTCGACGACAGCTAACTAATGAAAAACTGTTTTTT. Its translation: CASSRRQLTNEKLFF.

V gene TRBV21-1 combines with J gene TRBJ2-3; TRBD2 was called by the table and not checked on the DNA. TRBV21-1 is termed a pseudogene. The CDR3 loop spans 12 amino acids. CDR3 bases: TGTGCCAGCAGCGGAGGTTTGGATACGCAGTATTTT. Amino acids: CASSGGLDTQYF.